This T cell receptor (beta chain) was sequenced for a study of stem cell transplantation in POMP-related autoinflammatory disease. On the study more broadly: Before transplant: CD4+ naive skewing, low CD8+ proportions, reduced cytokine secretion. DNA chimerism showed 100% graft donor engraftment of neutrophils and platelets through one year.

As regards this clone: Its specificity is unknown.

Generated by immunoSEQ multiplex PCR, the TCRdb table keeps only in-frame clones and is missing some. This table holds some 65,000 clones, approximately 91% found once. Findings and limits, study-wide: Across all analyzed T-cell subsets, patients with PRAID tended toward reduced diversity and increased clonality. Fewer unique TRB V-J gene pairings were identified in patients with PRAID.

Per the germline V gene, CDR1 is MNHEY and CDR2 is SVGAGI. The CDR3 runs 14 residues. J was trimmed by 1 base and V by 5 bases; bases with no gene match: 0. The chain joins TRBV6-5 to TRBJ1-4, with 8 bases lining up with TRBD1. This receptor was obtained from a human patient with POMP-related autoinflammation and immune dysregulation (PRAID). Some T cells may have originated in the graft donor. The starting material was CD4+ T cells from PBMCs, obtained after stem cell transplantation. The CDR3 sequence is CASSTGGTNEKLFF. In DNA, the CDR3 is TGTGCCAGCAGTACAGGGGGAACTAATGAAAAACTGTTTTTT.